This T cell receptor (beta chain) was found in a study of cytomegalovirus exposure and HLA in healthy donors. Overall study results and limits: Excluded: some indistinguishable V segments such as TRBV6-2 and TRBV6-3. An analysis was carried out at a later point. It showed that HLA-associated TCR beta chains were more clonally expanded than equally common non-associated chains. Reported results showed that the classifier diagnosed cytomegalovirus status with high specificity and sensitivity.

A word on this clone: Its cognate antigen is unknown.

The study ran its PCR with 60 Vbeta and 13 Jbeta primers. This table comes from immunoSEQ multiplex PCR, and its TCRdb copy is limited to in-frame clones, with some not included. This sample has around 200,000 clones, with around 81% found just once. In germline, CDR1 is SGHAT, CDR2 FQDESV (reference sequence). This CDR3 contains 14 residues. V dropped 3 bases and J dropped 4 bases, with 12 bases sitting between them. The source material was PBMCs. This sequence originates from a woman aged 50 to 65 in good health and CMV-seropositive. The V gene is TRBV11-1, the J gene TRBJ1-1, with a possible D match to TRBD1 (5 bases). Written as DNA, the CDR3 is TGTGCCAGCAGCTTCCACCCGGGGGGCACTGAAGCTTTCTTT. This encodes CASSFHPGGTEAFF.